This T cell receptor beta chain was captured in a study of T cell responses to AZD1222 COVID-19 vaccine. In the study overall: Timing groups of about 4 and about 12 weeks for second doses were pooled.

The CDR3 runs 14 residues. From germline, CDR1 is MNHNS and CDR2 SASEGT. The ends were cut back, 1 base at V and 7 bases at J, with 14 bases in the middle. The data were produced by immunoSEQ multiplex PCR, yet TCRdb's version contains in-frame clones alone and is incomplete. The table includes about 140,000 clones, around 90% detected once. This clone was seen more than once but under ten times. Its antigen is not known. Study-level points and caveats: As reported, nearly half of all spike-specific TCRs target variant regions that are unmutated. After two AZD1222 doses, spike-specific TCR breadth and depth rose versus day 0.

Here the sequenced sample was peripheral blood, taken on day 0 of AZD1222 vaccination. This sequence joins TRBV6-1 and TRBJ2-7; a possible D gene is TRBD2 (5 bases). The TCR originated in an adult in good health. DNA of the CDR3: TGTGCCAGCAGTGAAGTGGTCCCCAGCGGTGAGCAGTACTTC. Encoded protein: CASSEVVPSGEQYF.